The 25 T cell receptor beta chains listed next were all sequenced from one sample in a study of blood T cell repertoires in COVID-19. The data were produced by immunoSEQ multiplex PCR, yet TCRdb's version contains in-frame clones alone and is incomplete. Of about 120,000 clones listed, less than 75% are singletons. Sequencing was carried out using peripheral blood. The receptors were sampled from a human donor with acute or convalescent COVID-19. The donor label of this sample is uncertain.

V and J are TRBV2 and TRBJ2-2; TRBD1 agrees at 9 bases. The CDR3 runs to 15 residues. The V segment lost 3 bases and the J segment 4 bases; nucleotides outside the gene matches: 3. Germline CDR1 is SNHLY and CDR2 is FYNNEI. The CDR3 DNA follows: TGTGCCAGCAGTGAGGGGACAGGGAGCACCGGGGAGCTGTTTTTT. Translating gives CASSEGTGSTGELFF.

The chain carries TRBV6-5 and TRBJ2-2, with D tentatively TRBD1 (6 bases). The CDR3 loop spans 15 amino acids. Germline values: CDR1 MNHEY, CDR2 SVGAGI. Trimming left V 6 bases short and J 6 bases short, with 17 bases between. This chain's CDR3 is CASRDGQLGAGELFF. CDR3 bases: TGTGCCAGCAGGGACGGACAGCTAGGAGCCGGGGAGCTGTTTTTT.

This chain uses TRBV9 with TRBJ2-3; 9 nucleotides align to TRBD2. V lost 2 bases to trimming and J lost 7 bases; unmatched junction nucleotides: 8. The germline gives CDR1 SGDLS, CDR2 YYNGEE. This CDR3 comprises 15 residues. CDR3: CASSVGGGARYTQYF. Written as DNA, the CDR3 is TGTGCCAGCAGCGTTGGCGGGGGGGCCAGGTATACGCAGTATTTT.

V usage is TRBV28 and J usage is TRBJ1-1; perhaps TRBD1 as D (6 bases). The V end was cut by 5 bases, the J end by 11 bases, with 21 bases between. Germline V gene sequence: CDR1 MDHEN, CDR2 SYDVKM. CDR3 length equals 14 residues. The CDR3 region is CASSQGGGWGIAFF. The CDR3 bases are TGTGCCAGCAGTCAAGGGGGAGGGTGGGGTATTGCTTTCTTT.

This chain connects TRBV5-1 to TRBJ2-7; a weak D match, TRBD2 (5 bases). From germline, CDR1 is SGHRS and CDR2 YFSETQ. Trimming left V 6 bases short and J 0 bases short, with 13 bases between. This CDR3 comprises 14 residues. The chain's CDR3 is CASTQDSFSYEQYF. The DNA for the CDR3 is TGCGCCAGCACCCAGGACTCGTTCTCCTACGAGCAGTACTTC.

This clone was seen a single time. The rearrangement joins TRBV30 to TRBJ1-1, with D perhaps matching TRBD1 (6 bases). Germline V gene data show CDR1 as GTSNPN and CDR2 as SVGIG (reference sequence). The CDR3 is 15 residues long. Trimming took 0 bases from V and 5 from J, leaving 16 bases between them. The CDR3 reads CAWSVLGGLGTEAFF. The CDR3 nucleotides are TGTGCCTGGAGTGTACTTGGGGGCCTGGGTACTGAAGCTTTCTTT.

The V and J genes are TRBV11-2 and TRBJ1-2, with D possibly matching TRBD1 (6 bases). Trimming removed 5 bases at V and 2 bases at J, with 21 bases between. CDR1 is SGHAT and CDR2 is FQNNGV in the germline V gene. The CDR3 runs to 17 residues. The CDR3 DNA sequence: TGTGCCAGCAGCCACTGGACAGTAAAAAAGCTAAACTATGGCTACACCTTC. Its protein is CASSHWTVKKLNYGYTF. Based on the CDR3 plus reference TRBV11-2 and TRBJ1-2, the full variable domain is EAGVAQSPRYKIIEKRQSVAFWCNPISGHATLYWYQQILGQGPKLLIQFQNNGVVDDSQLPKDRFSAERLKGVDSTLKIQPAKLEDSAVYLCASSHWTVKKLNYGYTFGSGTRLTVV.

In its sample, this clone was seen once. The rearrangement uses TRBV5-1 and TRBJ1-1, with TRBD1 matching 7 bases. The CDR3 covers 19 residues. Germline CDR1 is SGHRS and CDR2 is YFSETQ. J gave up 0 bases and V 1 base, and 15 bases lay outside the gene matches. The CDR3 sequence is CASSLKPGGNGEVNTEAFF. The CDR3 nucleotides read TGCGCCAGCAGCTTGAAGCCAGGGGGAAACGGGGAGGTGAACACTGAAGCTTTCTTT.

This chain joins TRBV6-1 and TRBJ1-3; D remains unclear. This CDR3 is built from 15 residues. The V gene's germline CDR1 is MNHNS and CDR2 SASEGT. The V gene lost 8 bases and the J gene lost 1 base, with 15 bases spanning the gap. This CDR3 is CASLTRELSGNTIYF. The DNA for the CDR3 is TGTGCCAGCTTAACTAGGGAACTATCTGGAAACACCATATATTTT.

CDR3 DNA: TGTGCCAGCTCACCGACAGGCCCCTACGAGCAGTACGTC. It encodes CASSPTGPYEQYV. The gene calls are TRBV18 and TRBJ2-7; TRBD1 is a possible D gene (6 bases). The V end lost 3 bases, the J end lost 2 bases, and 8 bases lay between the germline ends. Germline loops: CDR1 KGHSH, CDR2 LQKENI. This CDR3 is built from 13 residues.

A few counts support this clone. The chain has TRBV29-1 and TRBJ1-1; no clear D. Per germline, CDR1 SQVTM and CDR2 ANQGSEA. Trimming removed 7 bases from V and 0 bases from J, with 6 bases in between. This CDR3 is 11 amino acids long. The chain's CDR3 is CSGGLNTEAFF. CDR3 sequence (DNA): TGCAGCGGAGGTCTGAACACTGAAGCTTTCTTT.

The CDR3 sequence: CASSQVRGTEAFF. The CDR3 bases are TGTGCCAGCAGCCAAGTACGCGGCACTGAAGCTTTCTTT. The chain uses TRBV3-1 (or the pseudogene TRBV3-2) and TRBJ1-1; D not certain. Germline CDR1 reads LGHDT; CDR2 reads YNNKEL (reference sequence). The CDR3 totals 13 residues. The V gene lost 1 base and the J gene lost 4 bases, with 7 bases spanning the gap.

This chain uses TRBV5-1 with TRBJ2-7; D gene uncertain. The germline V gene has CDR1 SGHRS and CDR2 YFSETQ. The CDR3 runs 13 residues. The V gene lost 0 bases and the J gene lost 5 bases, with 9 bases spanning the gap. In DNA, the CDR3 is TGCGCCAGCAGCTTGGCCGTGGCCGACGAGCAGTACTTC. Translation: CASSLAVADEQYF.

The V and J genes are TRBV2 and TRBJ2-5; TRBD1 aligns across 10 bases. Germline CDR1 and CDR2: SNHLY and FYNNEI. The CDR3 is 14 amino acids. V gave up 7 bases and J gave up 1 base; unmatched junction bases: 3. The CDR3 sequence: CASTWDRGQETQYF. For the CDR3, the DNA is TGTGCCAGCACGTGGGACAGGGGCCAAGAGACCCAGTACTTC.

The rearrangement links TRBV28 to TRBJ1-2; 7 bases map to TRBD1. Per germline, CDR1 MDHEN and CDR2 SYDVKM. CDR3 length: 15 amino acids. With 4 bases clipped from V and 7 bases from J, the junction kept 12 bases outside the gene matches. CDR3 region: CASSSLDRVGRGYTF. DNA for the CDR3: TGTGCCAGCAGTTCCCTTGACAGGGTTGGGCGTGGCTACACCTTC.

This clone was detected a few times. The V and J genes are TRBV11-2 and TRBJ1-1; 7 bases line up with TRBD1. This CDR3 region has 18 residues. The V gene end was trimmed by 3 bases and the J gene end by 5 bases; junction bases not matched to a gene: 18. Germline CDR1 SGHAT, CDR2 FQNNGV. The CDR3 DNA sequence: TGTGCCAGCAGCTTGGGTACAGGGGTTGAAGGGACCGGGACTGAAGCTTTCTTT. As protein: CASSLGTGVEGTGTEAFF.

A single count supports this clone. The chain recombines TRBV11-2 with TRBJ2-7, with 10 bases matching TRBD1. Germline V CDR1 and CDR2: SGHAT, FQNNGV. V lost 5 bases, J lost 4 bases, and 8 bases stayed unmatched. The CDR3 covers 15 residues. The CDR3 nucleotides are TGTGCCAGCAGCCCCGACAGGGGGCGTATGTACGAGCAGTACGTC. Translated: CASSPDRGRMYEQYV.

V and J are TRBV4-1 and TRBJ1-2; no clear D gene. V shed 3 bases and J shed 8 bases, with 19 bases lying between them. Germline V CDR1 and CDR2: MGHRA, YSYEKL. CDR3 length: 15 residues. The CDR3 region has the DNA TGCGCCAGCAGCCAGGGCTTCCGGGGTAACGGGGGCTACACCTTC. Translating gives CASSQGFRGNGGYTF.

The CDR3 sequence is CASSSGHHNSPLHF. In nucleotides, the CDR3 is TGCGCCAGCAGCTCAGGACACCATAATTCACCCCTCCACTTT. The chain links TRBV5-1 to TRBJ1-6, with a tentative D call TRBD1 (5 bases). Trimming cost V 3 bases and J 5 bases, with 9 bases left between them. Germline V gives CDR1 SGHRS, CDR2 YFSETQ. This CDR3 is 14 amino acids long.

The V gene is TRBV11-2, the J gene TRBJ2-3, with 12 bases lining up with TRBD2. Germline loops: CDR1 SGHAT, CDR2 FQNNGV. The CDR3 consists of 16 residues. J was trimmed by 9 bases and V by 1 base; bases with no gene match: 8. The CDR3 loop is CASSLASSGGARTQYF. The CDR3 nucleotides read TGTGCCAGCAGCTTAGCGTCTAGCGGGGGGGCGCGAACGCAGTATTTT.

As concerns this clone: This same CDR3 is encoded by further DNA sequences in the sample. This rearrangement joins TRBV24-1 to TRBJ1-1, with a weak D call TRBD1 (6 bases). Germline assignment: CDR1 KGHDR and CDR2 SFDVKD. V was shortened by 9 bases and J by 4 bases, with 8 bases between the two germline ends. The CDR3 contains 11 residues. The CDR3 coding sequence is TGTGCCACCTCCAGGGGCACTGAAGCTTTCTTT. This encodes CATSRGTEAFF.

CDR3: CASSLGQQYNEQFF. The CDR3 nucleotides read TGCGCCAGCAGCTTGGGACAACAGTACAATGAGCAGTTCTTC. The chain uses TRBV5-1 and TRBJ2-1; D not certain. Trimming removed 0 bases from V and 4 bases from J, with 8 bases in between. CDR1 is SGHRS, CDR2 YFSETQ, per germline. CDR3 size: 14 residues.

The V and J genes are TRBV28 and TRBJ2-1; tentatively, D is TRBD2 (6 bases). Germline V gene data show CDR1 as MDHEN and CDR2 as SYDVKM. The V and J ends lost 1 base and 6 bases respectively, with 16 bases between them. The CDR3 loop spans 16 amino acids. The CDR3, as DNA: TGTGCCAGCAGTTTATTCGCGGGGAGGCGTGGCAATGAGCAGTTCTTC. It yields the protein CASSLFAGRRGNEQFF.

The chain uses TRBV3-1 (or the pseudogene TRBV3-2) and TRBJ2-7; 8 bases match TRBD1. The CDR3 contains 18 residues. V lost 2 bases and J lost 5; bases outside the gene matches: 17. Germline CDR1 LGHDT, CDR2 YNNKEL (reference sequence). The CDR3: CASSQSFKAFTGGHEQYF. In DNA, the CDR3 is TGTGCCAGCAGCCAATCCTTCAAAGCCTTTACAGGGGGGCACGAGCAGTACTTC.

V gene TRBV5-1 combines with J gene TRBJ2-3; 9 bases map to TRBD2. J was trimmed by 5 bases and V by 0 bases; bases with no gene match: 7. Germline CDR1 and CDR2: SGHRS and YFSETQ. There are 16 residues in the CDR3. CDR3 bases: TGCGCCAGCAGCTTGGCCCTAGCGGGGTCGGTAGATACGCAGTATTTT. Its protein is CASSLALAGSVDTQYF.